These 26 T cell receptor beta chains share one sample of origin, sequenced in a study of blood T cell repertoires in COVID-19. Assay: immunoSEQ multiplex PCR; the TCRdb copy retains only in-frame clones and omits some. The table includes 150,000 or so clones, roughly 80% detected once. Sample: peripheral blood. Receptors were obtained from an elderly man with acute or convalescent COVID-19.

V usage is TRBV5-1 and J usage is TRBJ1-3; possible D gene TRBD1, 5 bases. Germline CDR1 is SGHRS and CDR2 is YFSETQ. V gave up 1 base and J gave up 2 bases, with 7 bases separating them. CDR3 length equals 14 residues. CDR3 nucleotides: TGCGCCAGCAGCTTGACGGGGGCTGGAAACACCATATATTTT. It yields the protein CASSLTGAGNTIYF.

CDR3 sequence reads: CASSLGGRGYGYTF. The CDR3 nucleotides are TGTGCCAGCAGCTTAGGGGGGCGCGGCTATGGCTACACCTTC. The rearrangement joins TRBV7-2 to TRBJ1-2; perhaps TRBD1 as D (6 bases). This CDR3 is built from 14 residues. V lost 1 base, J lost 4 bases, and 10 bases lay in between. In germline, CDR1 is SGHTA, CDR2 FQGNSA.

This clone was counted only a few times. The V call is TRBV3-1 (or the pseudogene TRBV3-2), the J call TRBJ1-1, with 8 bases fitting TRBD1. This CDR3 is built from 15 residues. Germline assignment: CDR1 LGHDT and CDR2 YNNKEL (reference sequence). V shed 1 base, J shed 1 base, and the junction held 2 bases outside the gene matches. In DNA, the CDR3 is TGTGCCAGCAGCCAAGGCAGGGGGCAGAACACTGAAGCTTTCTTT. This sequence encodes CASSQGRGQNTEAFF.

This clone was counted a few times. This rearrangement joins TRBV5-1 to TRBJ1-3; 11 bases map to TRBD1. V lost 5 bases to trimming and J lost 6 bases; unmatched junction nucleotides: 7. The CDR3 consists of 15 residues. CDR1 and CDR2 (germline): SGHRS, YFSETQ. CDR3 loop: CASRKGQGAVNTIYF. The CDR3 DNA is TGCGCCAGCAGAAAAGGACAGGGGGCTGTAAACACCATATATTTT.

J is TRBJ2-2 and V is TRBV18; 7 bases match TRBD1. CDR3 length: 14 residues. J gave up 6 bases and V 0 bases, and 1 base lay outside the gene matches. Germline-derived CDR1 and CDR2 are KGHSH and LQKENI. The CDR3 region has the DNA TGTGCCAGCTCACCACCGACAGGGTCCGGGGAGCTGTTTTTT. Encoded protein: CASSPPTGSGELFF. The complete variable domain, with remaining parts taken from reference TRBV18 and TRBJ2-2, reads NAGVMQNPRHLVRRRGQEARLRCSPMKGHSHVYWYRQLPEEGLKFMVYLQKENIIDESGMPKERFSAEFPKEGPSILRIQQVVRGDSAAYFCASSPPTGSGELFFGEGSRLTVL.

The chain recombines TRBV11-3 with TRBJ1-1; 7 nucleotides align to TRBD1. The V segment lost 0 bases and the J segment 6 bases; nucleotides outside the gene matches: 7. CDR3 length: 15 amino acids. Germline V gene sequence: CDR1 SGHNT, CDR2 YENEEA. The DNA for the CDR3 is TGTGCCAGCAGCTTAGATAACAGGGGAATCGCTGAAGCTTTCTTT. Translating gives CASSLDNRGIAEAFF.

The V gene is TRBV28, the J gene TRBJ1-4; unclear D gene. Trimming removed 6 bases at V and 5 bases at J, with 10 bases between. The CDR3 spans 13 residues. Germline CDR1 MDHEN, CDR2 SYDVKM. This CDR3 reads CASRQRENEKLFF. The DNA of the CDR3 is TGTGCCAGCAGACAGAGAGAAAATGAAAAACTGTTTTTT.

V usage is TRBV11-2 and J usage is TRBJ2-4, with D perhaps matching TRBD1 (5 bases). Trimming left V 5 bases short and J 1 base short, with 9 bases between. Germline V CDR1 and CDR2: SGHAT, FQNNGV. This CDR3 has 14 residues. In nucleotides, the CDR3 is TGTGCCAGCAGCCAGAGACAGGCCAAAAACATTCAGTACTTC. Translation: CASSQRQAKNIQYF.

The V and J genes are TRBV30 and TRBJ2-3; perhaps TRBD1 as D (6 bases). This CDR3 region has 15 residues. Trimming took off 0 bases at V and 1 base at J, with 11 bases between the two ends. Germline-derived CDR1 and CDR2 are GTSNPN and SVGIG (reference sequence). The chain's CDR3 is CAWSVQGPRTDTQYF. The CDR3 DNA reads TGTGCCTGGAGTGTACAGGGTCCACGCACAGATACGCAGTATTTT.

The chain links TRBV6-5 to TRBJ2-3; 9 bases align to TRBD2. J gave up 1 base and V 6 bases, and 2 bases lay outside the gene matches. The V gene's germline CDR1 is MNHEY and CDR2 SVGAGI. The CDR3 contains 14 residues. DNA for the CDR3: TGTGCCAGCAGGTTAGCGGGGGGCACAGATACGCAGTATTTT. Translating gives CASRLAGGTDTQYF.

This clone was observed a single time. The J gene is TRBJ2-5, the V gene TRBV29-1; 9 nucleotides align to TRBD2. CDR1 SQVTM and CDR2 ANQGSEA come from the germline V gene. J gave up 4 bases and V 4 bases, and 7 bases lay outside the gene matches. The CDR3 is 14 residues long. In DNA, the CDR3 is TGCAGCGTTGGAATAGCGGGGGTAGGAGAGACCCAGTACTTC. Its protein product is CSVGIAGVGETQYF.

This clone appeared once. The chain uses TRBV6-1 and TRBJ1-2; a weak D match, TRBD1 (6 bases). Trimming cost V 2 bases and J 0 bases, with 16 bases left between them. Germline CDR1 MNHNS, CDR2 SASEGT. This CDR3 comprises 17 residues. The CDR3 DNA reads TGTGCCAGCAGTGAATACATGGGGGCAGTCACTAACTATGGCTACACCTTC. As protein: CASSEYMGAVTNYGYTF.

The rearrangement uses TRBV5-1 and TRBJ1-1; 8 bases align to TRBD1. Germline CDR1 and CDR2: SGHRS and YFSETQ. The V and J ends lost 1 base and 0 bases, in that order; junction bases with no gene match: 5. The CDR3 has 16 residues. CDR3 coding DNA: TGCGCCAGCAGCTTGCAGGGGGCGGCTCTGAACACTGAAGCTTTCTTT. It specifies CASSLQGAALNTEAFF.

The J gene is TRBJ1-1, the V gene TRBV18; 7 nucleotides line up with TRBD1. This CDR3 is built from 13 residues. Trimming at V came to 8 bases and at J to 8 bases, leaving 11 bases not matched to a gene. Germline CDR1 KGHSH, CDR2 LQKENI. The CDR3 nucleotides read TGTGCCAGCAAATCCCGGGACAGTAAGGAAGCTTTCTTT. This codes for CASKSRDSKEAFF.

The rearrangement links TRBV5-1 to TRBJ2-5; 7 bases are shared with TRBD1. This CDR3 region has 16 residues. J was trimmed by 1 base and V by 2 bases; bases with no gene match: 8. Germline-derived CDR1 and CDR2 are SGHRS and YFSETQ. The CDR3 DNA reads as TGCGCCAGCAGCTTTTCGGGACAGCATTTCCAAGAGACCCAGTACTTC. It yields the protein CASSFSGQHFQETQYF.

This chain links TRBV28 with TRBJ1-2, with 7 bases matching TRBD1. In germline, CDR1 is MDHEN, CDR2 SYDVKM. This CDR3 comprises 13 residues. V shed 3 bases, J shed 10 bases, and the junction held 8 bases outside the gene matches. CDR3 residues: CASSLLLGGDYTF. The CDR3, as DNA: TGTGCCAGCAGTTTGTTGTTAGGGGGCGACTACACCTTC.

V is TRBV7-8 and J is TRBJ2-3; the match to TRBD1 covers 7 bases. V was pared by 5 bases and J by 3 bases, with 5 bases of the junction left unmatched. There are 14 residues in the CDR3. From germline, CDR1 is SGHVS and CDR2 FQNEAQ. The CDR3 bases are TGTGCCAGCAGCGCTAACAGGGGTACAGATACGCAGTATTTT. Its protein is CASSANRGTDTQYF.

The rearrangement links TRBV6-5 to TRBJ2-3; 10 nucleotides match TRBD2. Germline V lookup: CDR1 MNHEY, CDR2 SVGAGI. This CDR3 spans 15 amino acids. J was trimmed by 5 bases and V by 0 bases; bases with no gene match: 2. The DNA of the CDR3 is TGTGCCAGCAGTTACTCTCTAGCGGGGGTAGATACGCAGTATTTT. This codes for CASSYSLAGVDTQYF.

The rearrangement uses TRBV5-1 and TRBJ1-1, with a weak D call TRBD1 (5 bases). Trimming left V 3 bases short and J 0 bases short, with 6 bases between. The germline V gene has CDR1 SGHRS and CDR2 YFSETQ. The CDR3 has 13 amino acids. CDR3 loop: CASSSTVNTEAFF. The CDR3 DNA sequence: TGCGCCAGCAGCTCGACAGTGAACACTGAAGCTTTCTTT. The complete variable domain, with remaining parts taken from reference TRBV5-1 and TRBJ1-1, reads KAGVTQTPRYLIKTRGQQVTLSCSPISGHRSVSWYQQTPGQGLQFLFEYFSETQRNKGNFPGRFSGRQFSNSRSEMNVSTLELGDSALYLCASSSTVNTEAFFGQGTRLTVV.

This clone was seen a handful of times. The V and J genes are TRBV28 and TRBJ1-4; the match to TRBD1 covers 8 bases. Trimming took 5 bases from V and 4 from J; bases not matched to a gene: 9. The CDR3 runs to 16 residues. CDR1 MDHEN and CDR2 SYDVKM come from the germline V gene. The DNA of the CDR3 is TGTGCCAGCAGTATTACGGACAGGGCTAGTAATGAAAAACTGTTTTTT. Translating it yields CASSITDRASNEKLFF.

This clone was recorded only once. The rearrangement joins TRBV7-2 to TRBJ2-1; 13 bases are shared with TRBD2. Germline CDR1 SGHTA, CDR2 FQGNSA. This CDR3 is 16 amino acids long. The ends lost 1 base at V and 10 bases at J; junction bases unmatched: 7. The chain's CDR3 is CASSLVLTSGGQEQFF. In nucleotides, the CDR3 is TGTGCCAGCAGCTTAGTACTGACTAGCGGGGGGCAGGAGCAGTTCTTC.

The chain links TRBV2 to TRBJ1-6, with TRBD1 matching 7 bases. The CDR3 is 14 amino acids. Germline loops: CDR1 SNHLY, CDR2 FYNNEI. With V trimmed by 6 bases and J by 9 bases, 8 bases remained unmatched. CDR3 sequence reads: CASRVPGQSSPLHF. The DNA of the CDR3 is TGTGCCAGCAGGGTACCGGGACAGTCTTCACCCCTCCACTTT.

CDR3 in amino acids: CASSLGRGDFGYTF. The CDR3 bases are TGTGCCAGCAGTTTGGGCAGGGGGGATTTTGGCTACACCTTC. This chain links TRBV28 with TRBJ1-2; the match to TRBD1 covers 7 bases. CDR3 length: 14 residues. In germline, CDR1 is MDHEN, CDR2 SYDVKM. Trimming at V came to 3 bases and at J to 7 bases, leaving 8 bases not matched to a gene.

V usage is TRBV24-1 and J usage is TRBJ1-5; 7 bases agree with TRBD1. The CDR3 covers 13 residues. Germline V gives CDR1 KGHDR, CDR2 SFDVKD. Germline trimming cut 5 bases from V and 5 bases from J; bases unmatched to any gene: 2. The CDR3 loop reads CATSVRGHQPQHF. Here the CDR3 DNA reads TGTGCCACCAGTGTGAGGGGGCATCAGCCCCAGCATTTT.

The rearrangement uses TRBV7-6 and TRBJ2-6, with 7 bases fitting TRBD1. V lost 2 bases and J lost 2; bases outside the gene matches: 0. Looked up from germline, CDR1 is SGHVS and CDR2 is FNYEAQ. CDR3 length: 15 residues. CDR3 in amino acids: CASSLQGAGANVLTF. The CDR3 DNA sequence: TGTGCCAGCAGCTTACAGGGGGCTGGGGCCAACGTCCTGACTTTC.

The V gene is TRBV28, the J gene TRBJ1-4; D uncertain. The CDR3 loop spans 12 amino acids. Germline CDR1 is MDHEN and CDR2 is SYDVKM. V was clipped by 5 bases and J by 3 bases, with 4 bases between them. In DNA form, the CDR3 reads TGTGCCAGCAGTACTCCTAATGAAAAACTGTTTTTT. Its protein product is CASSTPNEKLFF.